This T cell receptor beta chain was sequenced during a study of siplizumab effects on memory and regulatory T cells. Study results and limitations: A mean of around 69% of mappable alloreactive CD4+ clones were Treg-derived with siplizumab, compared with approximately 29% in controls.

The CDR3 spans 13 residues. CDR1 and CDR2 (germline): SEHNR, FQNEAQ (reference sequence). Trimming took 1 base from V and 4 from J, leaving 8 bases between them. Here immunoSEQ multiplex PCR was the method, and the copy in TCRdb shows in-frame clones only, minus some. The data hold approximately 60,000 clones, with just over 95% observed a single time. The sample holds one count of this clone. What it binds is unknown. The source is a human donor in good health. Sequenced material: naive CD8+ T cells sorted from blood. The chain joins TRBV7-9 to TRBJ2-7; possibly TRBD1 for D (6 bases). CDR3 DNA: TGTGCCAGCAGCTTAGGGGACAAATACGAGCAGTACTTC. This gives the protein CASSLGDKYEQYF.